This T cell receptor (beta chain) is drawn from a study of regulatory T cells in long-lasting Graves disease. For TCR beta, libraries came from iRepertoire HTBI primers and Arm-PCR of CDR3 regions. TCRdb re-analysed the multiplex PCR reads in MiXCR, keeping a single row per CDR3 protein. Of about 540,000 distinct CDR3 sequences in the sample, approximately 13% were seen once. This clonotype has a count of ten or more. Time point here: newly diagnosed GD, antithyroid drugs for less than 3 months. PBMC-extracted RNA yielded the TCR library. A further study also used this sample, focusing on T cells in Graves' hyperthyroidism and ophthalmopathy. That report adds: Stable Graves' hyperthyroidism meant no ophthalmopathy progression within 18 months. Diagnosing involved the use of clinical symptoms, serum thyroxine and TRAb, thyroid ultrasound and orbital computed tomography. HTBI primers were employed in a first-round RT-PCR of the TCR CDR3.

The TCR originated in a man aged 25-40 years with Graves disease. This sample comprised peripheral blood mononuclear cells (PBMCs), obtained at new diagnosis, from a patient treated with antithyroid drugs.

CDR3 sequence: CATSRDRGEETQYF. CDR3 nucleotides: TGTGCCACCAGCAGAGACAGGGGGGAAGAGACCCAGTACTTC. V usage is TRBV15 and J usage is TRBJ2-5, with D perhaps TRBD1 (7 bases). V was clipped by 0 bases and J by 3 bases, with 8 bases between them. Germline V gene sequence: CDR1 LNHNV, CDR2 YYDKDF (reference sequence). The CDR3 has 14 residues. Combining the CDR3 with reference TRBV15 and TRBJ2-5 gives the whole variable domain DAMVIQNPRYQVTQFGKPVTLSCSQTLNHNVMYWYQQKSSQAPKLLFHYYDKDFNNEADTPDNFQSRRPNTSFCFLDIRSPGLGDTAMYLCATSRDRGEETQYFGPGTRLLVL.